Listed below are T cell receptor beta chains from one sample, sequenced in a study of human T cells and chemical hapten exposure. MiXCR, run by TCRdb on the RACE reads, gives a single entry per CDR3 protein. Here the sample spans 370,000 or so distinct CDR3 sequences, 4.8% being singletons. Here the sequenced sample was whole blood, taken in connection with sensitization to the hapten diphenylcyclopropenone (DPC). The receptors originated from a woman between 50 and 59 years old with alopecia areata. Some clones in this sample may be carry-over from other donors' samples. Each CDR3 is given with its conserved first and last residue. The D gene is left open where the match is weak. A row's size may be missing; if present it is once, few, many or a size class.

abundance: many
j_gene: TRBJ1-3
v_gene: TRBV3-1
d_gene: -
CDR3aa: CASSQGLGGNTIYF
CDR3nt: TGTGCCAGCAGCCAGGGATTGGGCGGAAACACCATATATTTT

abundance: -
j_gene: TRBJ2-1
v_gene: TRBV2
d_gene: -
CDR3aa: CASVRDGYNEQFF
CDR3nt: TGTGCCAGCGTACGGGACGGCTACAATGAGCAGTTCTTC

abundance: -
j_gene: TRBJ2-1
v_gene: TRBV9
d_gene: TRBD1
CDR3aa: CASSVGWGQTNEQFF
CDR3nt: TGTGCCAGCAGCGTAGGATGGGGACAGACCAATGAGCAGTTCTTC

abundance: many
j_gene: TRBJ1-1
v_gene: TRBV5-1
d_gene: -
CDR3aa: CASSLWTNTEAFF
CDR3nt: TGCGCCAGCAGCCTGTGGACTAACACTGAAGCTTTCTTT

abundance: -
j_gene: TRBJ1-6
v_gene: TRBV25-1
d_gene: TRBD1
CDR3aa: CASKKQGNNSPLHF
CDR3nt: TGTGCCAGCAAAAAACAGGGGAATAATTCACCCCTCCACTTT

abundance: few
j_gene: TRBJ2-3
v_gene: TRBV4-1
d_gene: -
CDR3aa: CASGNTGTGGTQYF
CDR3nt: TGCGCCAGCGGGAATACAGGGACGGGCGGGACGCAGTATTTT

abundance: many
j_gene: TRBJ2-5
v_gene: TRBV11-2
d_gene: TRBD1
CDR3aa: CASSLVYRGRGLETQYF
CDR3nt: TGTGCCAGCAGCTTAGTATATAGGGGGCGCGGCCTAGAGACCCAGTACTTC

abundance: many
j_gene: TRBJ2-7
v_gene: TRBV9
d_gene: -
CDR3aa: CASSVGDFSYEQYF
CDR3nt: TGTGCCAGCAGCGTAGGGGACTTCTCCTACGAGCAGTACTTC

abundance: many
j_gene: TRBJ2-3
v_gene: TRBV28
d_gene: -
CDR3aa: CASSTNTDTQYF
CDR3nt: TGTGCCAGCAGTACCAACACAGATACGCAGTATTTT

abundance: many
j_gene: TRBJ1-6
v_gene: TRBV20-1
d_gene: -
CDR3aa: CSASGGTYNSPLHF
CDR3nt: TGCAGTGCTAGCGGGGGGACCTATAATTCACCCCTCCACTTT

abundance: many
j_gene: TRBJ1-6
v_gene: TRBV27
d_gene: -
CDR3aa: CASSGGAGGNSPLHF
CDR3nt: TGTGCCAGCAGTGGGGGAGCCGGCGGGAATTCACCCCTCCACTTT

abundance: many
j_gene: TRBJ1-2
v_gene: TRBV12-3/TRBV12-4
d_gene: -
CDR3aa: CASTPSVYRANYGYTF
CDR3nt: TGTGCCAGCACCCCTTCGGTTTACAGAGCTAACTATGGCTACACCTTC

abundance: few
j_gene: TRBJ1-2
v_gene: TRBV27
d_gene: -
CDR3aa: CASKFLARGDGYTF
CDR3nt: TGTGCCAGCAAATTTCTGGCGCGCGGCGATGGCTACACCTTC

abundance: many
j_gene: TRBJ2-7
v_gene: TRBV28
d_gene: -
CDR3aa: CASSSPRGSAYEQYF
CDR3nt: TGTGCCAGCAGTTCCCCCCGCGGGTCTGCCTACGAGCAGTACTTC

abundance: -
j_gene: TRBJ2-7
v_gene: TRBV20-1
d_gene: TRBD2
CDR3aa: CSAHASGPTYEQYF
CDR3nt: TGCAGTGCGCACGCTAGCGGGCCCACCTACGAGCAGTACTTC

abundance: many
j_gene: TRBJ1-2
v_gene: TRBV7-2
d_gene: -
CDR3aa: CASSLLPDPTYGYTF
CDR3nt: TGTGCCAGCAGCTTATTACCAGATCCCACCTATGGCTACACCTTC

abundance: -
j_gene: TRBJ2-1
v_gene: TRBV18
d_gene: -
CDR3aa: CASSPSGTPNEQFF
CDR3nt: TGTGCCAGCTCACCTTCCGGGACCCCCAATGAGCAGTTCTTC

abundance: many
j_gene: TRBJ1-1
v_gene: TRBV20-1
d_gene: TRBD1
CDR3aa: CSASRQGTTEAFF
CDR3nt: TGCAGTGCTAGTAGACAGGGGACCACTGAAGCTTTCTTT

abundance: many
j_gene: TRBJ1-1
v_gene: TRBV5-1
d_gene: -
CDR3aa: CASKRVGGNTEAFF
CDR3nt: TGCGCCTCTAAGAGGGTAGGGGGAAACACTGAAGCTTTCTTT

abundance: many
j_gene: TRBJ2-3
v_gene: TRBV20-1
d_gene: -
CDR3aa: CSAPGTFVPGMDTQYF
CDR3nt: TGCAGTGCTCCCGGGACATTCGTGCCCGGCATGGATACGCAGTATTTT

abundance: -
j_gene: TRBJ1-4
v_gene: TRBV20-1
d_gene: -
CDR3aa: CSAREARTHEKLFF
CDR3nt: TGCAGTGCTAGAGAGGCCCGTACTCATGAAAAACTGTTTTTT

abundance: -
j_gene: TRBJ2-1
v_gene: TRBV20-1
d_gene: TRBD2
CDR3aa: CSAPRLAGSTDNEQFF
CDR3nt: TGCAGTGCCCCTCGACTAGCGGGTTCTACCGACAATGAGCAGTTCTTC

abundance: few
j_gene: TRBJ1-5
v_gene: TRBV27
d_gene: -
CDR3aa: CASSLSTGPNQPQHF
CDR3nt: TGTGCCAGCAGTTTATCGACGGGACCCAATCAGCCCCAGCATTTT

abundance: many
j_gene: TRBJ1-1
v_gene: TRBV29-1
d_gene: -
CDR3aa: CSVLPTGMNTEAFF
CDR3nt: TGCAGCGTTTTACCGACAGGCATGAACACTGAAGCTTTCTTT

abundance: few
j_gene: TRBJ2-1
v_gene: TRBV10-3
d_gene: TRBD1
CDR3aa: CATAQDRATYNEQFF
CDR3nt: TGTGCCACCGCCCAGGACAGGGCAACCTACAATGAGCAGTTCTTC

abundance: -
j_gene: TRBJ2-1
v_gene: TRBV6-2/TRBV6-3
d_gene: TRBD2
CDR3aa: CASSTSGRANEQFF
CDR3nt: TGTGCCAGCAGTACAAGCGGGAGGGCCAATGAGCAGTTCTTC

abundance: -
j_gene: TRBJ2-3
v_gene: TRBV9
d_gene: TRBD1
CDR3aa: CASSITGVSTDTQYF
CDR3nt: TGTGCCAGCAGTATTACAGGGGTCTCCACAGATACGCAGTATTTT

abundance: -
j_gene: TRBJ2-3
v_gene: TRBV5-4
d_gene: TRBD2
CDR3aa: CASSLAGGQSDTQYF
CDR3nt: TGTGCCAGCAGTTTAGCGGGAGGGCAATCAGATACGCAGTATTTT

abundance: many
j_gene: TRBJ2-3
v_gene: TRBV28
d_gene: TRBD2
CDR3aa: CASSTRSGRVTDTQYF
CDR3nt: TGTGCCAGCAGTACCCGATCAGGGAGGGTGACAGATACGCAGTATTTT

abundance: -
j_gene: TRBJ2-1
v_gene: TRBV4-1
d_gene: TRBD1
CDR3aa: CASSQGDRVHNEQFF
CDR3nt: TGCGCCAGCAGCCAAGGGGACAGGGTCCACAATGAGCAGTTCTTC

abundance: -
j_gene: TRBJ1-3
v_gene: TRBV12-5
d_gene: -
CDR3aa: CASGLGPASGNTIYF
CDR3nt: TGTGCTAGTGGTTTGGGTCCTGCCTCTGGAAACACCATATATTTT

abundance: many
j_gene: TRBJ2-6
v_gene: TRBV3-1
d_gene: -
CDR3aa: CASSQDWGAGANVLTF
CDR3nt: TGTGCCAGCAGCCAAGATTGGGGGGCTGGGGCCAACGTCCTGACTTTC

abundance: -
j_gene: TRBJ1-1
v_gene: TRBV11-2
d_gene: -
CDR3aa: CASSLAAGEAFF
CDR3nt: TGTGCCAGCAGCTTAGCGGCAGGGGAAGCTTTCTTT

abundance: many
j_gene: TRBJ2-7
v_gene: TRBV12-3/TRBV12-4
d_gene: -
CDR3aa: CASSLIVWPYEQYF
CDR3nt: TGTGCCAGCAGTTTAATCGTCTGGCCCTACGAGCAGTACTTC

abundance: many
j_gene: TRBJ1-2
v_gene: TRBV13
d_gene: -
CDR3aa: CASSEGRRGFNGYTF
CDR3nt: TGTGCCAGCAGCGAGGGAAGGAGGGGGTTTAATGGCTACACCTTC

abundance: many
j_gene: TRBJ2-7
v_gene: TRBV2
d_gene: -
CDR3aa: CASSGIRYEQYF
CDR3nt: TGTGCCAGCAGTGGGATTCGGTACGAGCAGTACTTC

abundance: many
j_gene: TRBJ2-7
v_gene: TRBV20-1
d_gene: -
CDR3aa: CSASGRQTYEQYF
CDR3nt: TGCAGTGCTAGCGGGAGACAGACCTACGAGCAGTACTTC

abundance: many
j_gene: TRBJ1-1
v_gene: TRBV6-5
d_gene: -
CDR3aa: CASSLGRGSGAFF
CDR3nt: TGTGCCAGCAGCCTAGGACGGGGGAGTGGAGCTTTCTTT

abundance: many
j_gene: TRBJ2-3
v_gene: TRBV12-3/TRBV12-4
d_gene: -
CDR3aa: CASTTRGTDTQYF
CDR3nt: TGTGCCAGCACCACCCGAGGCACAGATACGCAGTATTTT

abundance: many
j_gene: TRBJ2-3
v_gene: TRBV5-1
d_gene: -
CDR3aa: CASSLNEITDTQYF
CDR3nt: TGCGCCAGCAGCTTGAATGAGATTACAGATACGCAGTATTTT